A single sample is the source of the 23 T cell receptor beta chains below, sequenced in a study of T-cell memory formation after mild COVID-19. In TCRdb, the 5' RACE reads were re-called with MiXCR into one record per CDR3 protein. The sample shows some 160,000 distinct CDR3 sequences, 25% to 40% of them seen only once. The source material was PBMCs or a T cell subset sorted from them (not recorded which). These receptors all come from an adult woman who had mild COVID-19 (a few samples of this study predate the infection). Cell type and time point are not known.

The V call is TRBV9, the J call TRBJ1-6; D is possibly TRBD1 (6 bases). Per the germline V gene, CDR1 is SGDLS and CDR2 is YYNGEE. The CDR3 is 13 residues long. The V and J ends lost 3 bases and 8 bases respectively, with 9 bases between them. The CDR3 DNA is TGTGCCAGCAGCGGGGGGGCTCATTCACCCCTCCACTTT. It encodes CASSGGAHSPLHF. Looking up the rest from reference TRBV9 and TRBJ1-6 gives the full variable domain: DSGVTQTPKHLITATGQRVTLRCSPRSGDLSVYWYQQSLDQGLQFLIQYYNGEERAKGNILERFSAQQFPDLHSELNLSSLELGDSALYFCASSGGAHSPLHFGNGTRLTVT.

This chain uses TRBV13 with TRBJ2-4; perhaps D is TRBD1 or TRBD2 (5 bases each). This CDR3 region has 16 residues. The germline V gene encodes CDR1 PRHDT and CDR2 FYEKMQ (reference sequence). V lost 5 bases, J lost 6 bases, and 20 bases lay in between. CDR3 sequence: CASSPLLEGSGNIQYF. CDR3 coding DNA: TGTGCCAGCAGCCCTTTACTCGAGGGGTCGGGAAACATTCAGTACTTC.

This clonotype was seen more than once but under ten times. The chain is built from TRBV12-3 or TRBV12-4 and TRBJ2-1; D is undetermined. Trimming stripped 1 base from V and 4 bases from J, with 11 bases between. This CDR3 spans 15 amino acids. The CDR3 protein is CASSLGQPYYNEQFF. For the CDR3, the DNA is TGTGCCAGCAGTTTAGGGCAGCCTTATTACAATGAGCAGTTCTTC.

This clonotype was seen only a few times. The chain couples TRBV7-8 to TRBJ2-3; the D is unclear. V lost 1 base and J 11 bases, leaving 10 bases between the germline ends. The CDR3 runs to 12 residues. The germline V gene encodes CDR1 SGHVS and CDR2 FQNEAQ. The chain's CDR3 is CASSLDRAGQYF. Here the CDR3 DNA reads TGTGCCAGCAGCTTAGACCGAGCCGGGCAGTATTTT.

This clonotype occurred a few times. The CDR3 reads CSVEGLAGALYEQYF. CDR3 DNA: TGCAGCGTTGAAGGACTAGCGGGAGCATTATACGAGCAGTACTTC. The J gene is TRBJ2-7, the V gene TRBV29-1, with 12 bases matching TRBD2. Trimming removed 1 base from V and 4 bases from J; junction bases left unmatched: 5. The CDR3 is 15 residues long. Germline CDR1 SQVTM, CDR2 ANQGSEA.

The rearrangement links TRBV19 to TRBJ2-1; TRBD1 matches at 8 bases. After removal of 0 bases from V and 9 bases from J, the junction contained 7 bases not matched to a gene. This CDR3 is 15 amino acids long. The V gene's germline CDR1 is LNHDA and CDR2 SQIVND (reference sequence). For the CDR3, the DNA is TGTGCCAGTAGTATAGATCTCAGTCAGGGGGCTGAGCAGTTCTTC. It specifies CASSIDLSQGAEQFF.

V is TRBV20-1 and J is TRBJ1-5, with D perhaps matching TRBD1 (6 bases). Trimming shortened V by 0 bases and J by 3 bases, and 12 bases separated the two germline ends. Looked up from germline, CDR1 is DFQATT and CDR2 is SNEGSKA (reference sequence). This CDR3 contains 15 residues. CDR3 nucleotide sequence: TGCAGTGCTAGAGACTCTGGACAGCACAATCAGCCCCAGCATTTT. This codes for CSARDSGQHNQPQHF.

This chain connects TRBV6-5 to TRBJ2-7; 10 bases are shared with TRBD1. After removal of 6 bases from V and 2 bases from J, the junction contained 4 bases not matched to a gene. CDR3 length: 14 amino acids. Germline-derived CDR1 and CDR2 are MNHEY and SVGAGI. CDR3 in DNA: TGTGCCAGCAGAACGGGACAGGGGACCTACGAGCAGTACTTC. Translation: CASRTGQGTYEQYF.

The gene calls are TRBV4-3 and TRBJ1-1, with 7 bases fitting TRBD1. The CDR3 is made up of 15 amino acids. Trimming cost V 5 bases and J 1 base; bases outside gene matches: 7. CDR1 is LGHNA, CDR2 YSLEER, per germline. The CDR3, as DNA: TGCGCCAGCAGCAAGACAGGGCAGAGGAACACTGAAGCTTTCTTT. Residues: CASSKTGQRNTEAFF.

This clonotype was recorded once. J is TRBJ2-3 and V is TRBV25-1, with 8 bases aligning to TRBD1. The CDR3 covers 13 residues. Germline CDR1 MGHDK, CDR2 SYGVNS. V was pared by 6 bases and J by 5 bases, with 4 bases of the junction left unmatched. In nucleotides, the CDR3 is TGTGCCAGCAGGGGACAGGTGGTAGATACGCAGTATTTT. Translating gives CASRGQVVDTQYF.

This chain uses TRBV3-1 with TRBJ1-2, with D possibly TRBD1 on 5 matching bases. Germline V gene sequence: CDR1 LGHDT, CDR2 YNNKEL (reference sequence). The CDR3 has 14 amino acids. V dropped 1 base and J dropped 7 bases, with 13 bases sitting between them. CDR3 coding DNA: TGTGCCAGCAGCCAAGTCGGAGGGACCGGTGGCTACACCTTC. Translating gives CASSQVGGTGGYTF.

This clonotype was seen more than once but under ten times. The genes are TRBV12-3 or TRBV12-4 and TRBJ2-1, with TRBD2 identical over 11 bases. Trimming took 6 bases from V and 4 from J; bases not matched to a gene: 5. This CDR3 region has 15 residues. CDR3 in DNA: TGTGCCAGCAGCGGAACTAGCGGGGGTTACAATGAGCAGTTCTTC. It translates to CASSGTSGGYNEQFF.

CDR3 sequence: CASSHQGTDTQYF. In DNA, the CDR3 is TGCGCCAGCAGCCACCAGGGGACAGATACGCAGTATTTT. V is TRBV4-1 and J is TRBJ2-3, with a possible D match to TRBD1 (6 bases). Germline V gene lookup returns CDR1 MGHRA and CDR2 YSYEKL. V shed 3 bases and J shed 3 bases, with 7 bases lying between them. The CDR3 is 13 amino acids.

V gene TRBV7-9 combines with J gene TRBJ2-1, with D hard to call. Germline V gives CDR1 SEHNR, CDR2 FQNEAQ (reference sequence). This CDR3 contains 13 residues. Trimming shortened V by 2 bases and J by 10 bases, and 12 bases separated the two germline ends. The DNA of the CDR3 is TGTGCCAGCAGCTTAACACCCGGAAGCGAGCAGTTCTTC. Residues: CASSLTPGSEQFF.

The table lists this clonotype with a few counts. CDR3 sequence: CASSLITSGASEQFF. CDR3 DNA: TGTGCCAGCAGCTTAATTACCAGCGGGGCCAGTGAGCAGTTCTTC. J is TRBJ2-1 and V is TRBV7-9; 7 bases are a match to TRBD2. Germline assignment: CDR1 SEHNR and CDR2 FQNEAQ (reference sequence). The CDR3 has 15 residues. Trimming removed 2 bases from V and 9 bases from J; junction bases left unmatched: 10.

The gene calls are TRBV20-1 and TRBJ2-7; 7 positions match TRBD2. Germline V gives CDR1 DFQATT, CDR2 SNEGSKA (reference sequence). Unmatched junction bases numbered 5, after V lost 0 bases and J lost 0 bases. There are 15 residues in the CDR3. Written as DNA, the CDR3 is TGCAGTGCTAGAGACCCCCGCGGGAGCTCCTACGAGCAGTACTTC. It codes for CSARDPRGSSYEQYF.

This clonotype has more than one count but fewer than ten. The chain joins TRBV7-9 to TRBJ2-5; D is perhaps TRBD2 (5 bases). V was shortened by 6 bases and J by 4 bases, with 15 bases between the two germline ends. CDR3 length equals 14 residues. The V gene's germline CDR1 is SEHNR and CDR2 FQNEAQ (reference sequence). The CDR3 bases are TGTGCCAGCAGGGAGGCCGGATTCGGAGAGACCCAGTACTTC. Protein: CASREAGFGETQYF. The variable domain in full, with the rest retrieved from reference TRBV7-9 and TRBJ2-5, is DTGVSQNPRHKITKRGQNVTFRCDPISEHNRLYWYRQTLGQGPEFLTYFQNEAQLEKSRLLSDRFSAERPKGSFSTLEIQRTEQGDSAMYLCASREAGFGETQYFGPGTRLLVL.

This clonotype was found a few times. V and J are TRBV16 and TRBJ2-3; 8 bases map to TRBD1. The CDR3 contains 14 residues. Germline CDR1 KGHSY, CDR2 FQNENV. Unmatched junction bases numbered 4, after V lost 7 bases and J lost 1 base. As DNA, the CDR3 is TGTGCCAGCACGACAGGGGTTCGCACAGATACGCAGTATTTT. Translation gives CASTTGVRTDTQYF.

The J gene is TRBJ2-3, the V gene TRBV7-2; D may be TRBD1 (5 bases). Germline values: CDR1 SGHTA, CDR2 FQGNSA. This CDR3 comprises 13 residues. Trimming left V 5 bases short and J 4 bases short, with 10 bases between. CDR3 DNA: TGTGCCAGCAGCGGGGCAGTTTCAGATACGCAGTATTTT. Encoded protein: CASSGAVSDTQYF.

The chain couples TRBV7-8 to TRBJ1-5; TRBD1 agrees at 8 bases. V trimming: 5 bases; J trimming: 7 bases; junction bases outside the gene matches: 13. From germline, CDR1 is SGHVS and CDR2 FQNEAQ. CDR3 length: 16 amino acids. CDR3 sequence: CASSKDDRGLWQPQHF. The CDR3, as DNA: TGTGCCAGCAGCAAAGACGACAGGGGACTATGGCAGCCCCAGCATTTT.

DNA of the CDR3: TGTGCCAGCAGGATGAACTTTCCTGGCACAGATACGCAGTATTTT. Translated: CASRMNFPGTDTQYF. The chain combines TRBV6-1 with TRBJ2-3; no reliable D call. The CDR3 has 15 residues. The V and J ends lost 6 bases and 1 base respectively, with 14 bases between them. Germline V gene data show CDR1 as MNHNS and CDR2 as SASEGT.

CDR3 nucleotides: TGTGCCAGCAGCCAAGATGGGTGGGCCTACGAGCAGTACTTC. It translates to CASSQDGWAYEQYF. This chain uses TRBV3-1 with TRBJ2-7, with D unresolved. Trimming left V 0 bases short and J 2 bases short, with 8 bases between. Germline V gene lookup returns CDR1 LGHDT and CDR2 YNNKEL (reference sequence). The CDR3 runs to 14 residues.

This sequence joins TRBV19 and TRBJ1-1; D is unresolved. Germline V gene sequence: CDR1 LNHDA, CDR2 SQIVND (reference sequence). This CDR3 contains 13 residues. V shed 8 bases and J shed 1 base, with 11 bases lying between them. CDR3 amino acids: CASDAGRNTEAFF. The CDR3 nucleotides are TGTGCCAGTGACGCCGGACGGAACACTGAAGCTTTCTTT.